Listed below are T cell receptor beta chains from one sample, sequenced in a study of identical twins. Using its own MiXCR run on the 5' RACE reads, TCRdb lists one record per CDR3 protein. In the table there are 410,000 or so distinct CDR3 sequences, under 20% of which are singletons. Sequenced: naive T cells sorted from blood. These receptors were obtained from a man aged 50 to 60 in good health. Each CDR3 is given with its conserved first and last residue. A D gene is named only where the DNA matches it firmly. Expanded clones are given a class, and other clones once, few, many or no size at all.

d_call j_call v_call clone_size cdr3_aa cdr3_nt
NA TRBJ1-1 TRBV21-1 NA CASNSSSSPSIRGPDSMNTEAFF TGTGCCAGCAACAGTTCGTCTTCTCCCTCGATCCGCGGCCCCGACAGCATGAACACTGAAGCTTTCTTT
TRBD2 TRBJ2-1 TRBV9 NA CASSVAGGPYEQFF TGTGCCAGCAGCGTAGCGGGAGGGCCCTATGAGCAGTTCTTC
TRBD1 TRBJ2-7 TRBV9 few CASSVGNRGWDEQYF TGTGCCAGCAGCGTAGGGAACAGGGGCTGGGACGAGCAGTACTTC
NA TRBJ2-7 TRBV20-1 NA CSARVDRVSYEQYF TGCAGTGCTAGAGTGGACAGAGTCTCCTACGAGCAGTACTTC
NA TRBJ2-1 TRBV28 many CASKKRSHNEQFF TGTGCCAGCAAGAAGCGGTCACACAATGAGCAGTTCTTC
NA TRBJ2-7 TRBV7-2 few CASRDVGGSYEQYF TGTGCCAGCAGGGATGTTGGGGGCTCCTACGAGCAGTACTTC
TRBD2 TRBJ2-4 TRBV20-1 few CSAREPGLAIAKNIQYF TGCAGTGCTAGAGAGCCGGGACTAGCGATAGCCAAAAACATTCAGTACTTC
TRBD1 TRBJ1-5 TRBV20-1 NA CSARDGQGTNQPQHF TGCAGTGCTAGAGATGGACAGGGGACCAATCAGCCCCAGCATTTT
NA TRBJ2-5 TRBV6-2/TRBV6-3 few CASSSYSQETQYF TGTGCCAGCAGTTCGTACTCGCAAGAGACCCAGTACTTC
NA TRBJ2-3 TRBV10-3 many CAISVVDRTDTQYF TGTGCCATCAGTGTTGTGGACAGAACAGATACGCAGTATTTT
NA TRBJ2-4 TRBV21-1 many CASSTDRALAKNIQYF TGTGCCAGCAGCACTGACAGAGCCTTAGCCAAAAACATTCAGTACTTC
NA TRBJ1-1 TRBV20-1 few CSAVGGSEVTEAFF TGCAGTGCTGTCGGGGGTTCCGAGGTCACTGAAGCTTTCTTT
NA TRBJ2-1 TRBV6-2/TRBV6-3 few CASTPGDYNEQFF TGTGCCAGCACCCCTGGGGACTACAATGAGCAGTTCTTC
NA TRBJ2-7 TRBV28 NA CASSGVRDTSYEQYF TGTGCCAGCAGTGGGGTCCGGGACACCTCATACGAGCAGTACTTC
TRBD2 TRBJ2-1 TRBV5-1 NA CASTFGPGGGTEQFF TGCGCCAGCACCTTTGGACCCGGCGGGGGGACCGAGCAGTTCTTC
NA TRBJ2-3 TRBV16 NA CASSQSQPTDTQYF TGTGCCAGCAGCCAAAGTCAGCCCACAGATACGCAGTATTTT
NA TRBJ2-7 TRBV18 few CASSPESLSTSYEQYF TGTGCCAGCTCACCAGAGTCACTGTCGACCTCCTACGAGCAGTACTTC
TRBD2 TRBJ2-1 TRBV27 NA CASSSYTGTSGYTDNEQFF TGTGCCAGCAGTTCATATACCGGGACTAGCGGTTATACCGACAATGAGCAGTTCTTC
TRBD1 TRBJ1-2 TRBV2 NA CASHAGTGGLYGYTF TGTGCCAGCCATGCTGGGACAGGGGGCCTCTATGGCTACACCTTC
NA TRBJ2-7 TRBV11-2 many CASSTRRYEQYF TGTGCCAGCAGCACCAGGAGATACGAGCAGTACTTC
NA TRBJ2-1 TRBV3-1 NA CASILRTGVSYNEQFF TGTGCCAGCATCCTGAGGACGGGGGTCTCCTACAATGAGCAGTTCTTC
NA TRBJ2-3 TRBV20-1 few CSARDQTGSTDTQYF TGCAGTGCTAGAGATCAGACGGGGAGCACAGATACGCAGTATTTT
NA TRBJ2-3 TRBV29-1 many CSVGKASVPDTQYF TGCAGCGTTGGAAAGGCTAGCGTCCCAGATACGCAGTATTTT
TRBD2 TRBJ2-1 TRBV5-1 few CASSLGLAAPEQFF TGCGCCAGCAGCTTGGGACTAGCGGCCCCGGAGCAGTTCTTC
NA TRBJ2-5 TRBV6-1 NA CASRSGPRKGETQYF TGTGCCAGCAGATCCGGGCCCCGAAAGGGAGAGACCCAGTACTTC
NA TRBJ2-7 TRBV7-9 NA CASSTHPMVYEQYF TGTGCCAGCAGCACACATCCGATGGTCTACGAGCAGTACTTC
NA TRBJ1-4 TRBV4-3 NA CASSQGGAPNEKLFF TGCGCCAGCAGCCAAGGAGGGGCACCCAATGAAAAACTGTTTTTT
NA TRBJ2-7 TRBV2 NA CASRVGSYEQYF TGTGCCAGCAGGGTTGGATCCTACGAGCAGTACTTC
NA TRBJ1-2 TRBV5-5 many CASSHDRSNYGYTF TGTGCCAGCAGCCATGACAGGTCTAACTATGGCTACACCTTC
TRBD1 TRBJ2-1 TRBV6-1 NA CASSAYGQANNEQFF TGTGCCAGCAGTGCCTACGGACAGGCCAACAATGAGCAGTTCTTC
NA TRBJ1-1 TRBV7-6 NA CASSLHRNTEAFF TGTGCCAGCAGCTTACATAGGAACACTGAAGCTTTCTTT
NA TRBJ2-1 TRBV29-1 few CSVEQGQYIEQFF TGCAGCGTTGAGCAGGGGCAATATATTGAGCAGTTCTTC
TRBD1 TRBJ2-2 TRBV28 many CASSPRTGKVGELFF TGTGCCAGCAGTCCCAGGACAGGGAAGGTCGGGGAGCTGTTTTTT
TRBD1 TRBJ2-3 TRBV27 many CASRHRQGSAQDTQYF TGTGCCAGCAGACACCGACAGGGCTCGGCCCAAGATACGCAGTATTTT
NA TRBJ2-7 TRBV4-3 few CASSQGRVSYEQYF TGCGCCAGCAGCCAAGGCAGGGTCTCCTACGAGCAGTACTTC
TRBD2 TRBJ2-3 TRBV5-1 once CASSSLALAGGRTDTQYF TGCGCCAGCAGCTCCCTCGCCCTAGCGGGAGGGCGCACAGATACGCAGTATTTT
NA TRBJ1-1 TRBV20-1 many CSAKTGTLNTEAFF TGCAGTGCTAAAACCGGGACCCTGAACACTGAAGCTTTCTTT
NA TRBJ1-1 TRBV3-1 many CASSQDPGRKTRNTEAFF TGTGCCAGCAGCCAAGATCCTGGCAGGAAGACCCGGAACACTGAAGCTTTCTTT
TRBD1 TRBJ2-1 TRBV10-3 few CAISATGTAQEQFF TGTGCCATCAGTGCCACTGGGACAGCCCAGGAGCAGTTCTTC
NA TRBJ2-1 TRBV7-6 NA CASSLMHNEQFF TGTGCCAGCAGCTTAATGCACAATGAGCAGTTCTTC
NA TRBJ2-7 TRBV27 NA CASSSLGTCEQYF TGTGCCAGCAGTTCCCTGGGGACCTGCGAGCAGTACTTC
NA TRBJ1-2 TRBV4-1 once CASSQEGYGGYTF TGCGCCAGCAGCCAAGAGGGGTATGGCGGCTACACCTTC
NA TRBJ2-1 TRBV12-3/TRBV12-4 NA CASSAGNLNEQFF TGTGCCAGCAGTGCGGGAAACTTAAATGAGCAGTTCTTC
TRBD2 TRBJ2-2 TRBV7-2 once CASRGSGTNTGELFF TGTGCCAGCAGGGGCAGCGGGACGAACACCGGGGAGCTGTTTTTT
NA TRBJ2-4 TRBV6-5 NA CASSYSVGKNIQYF TGTGCCAGCAGTTATTCAGTTGGCAAAAACATTCAGTACTTC
NA TRBJ2-7 TRBV6-2/TRBV6-3 few CASSWSSGAYEQYF TGTGCCAGCAGTTGGTCCTCAGGGGCTTACGAGCAGTACTTC
TRBD1 TRBJ2-5 TRBV4-3 few CASSRHRGVNGQGVLWTQYF TGCGCCAGCAGCCGACATCGGGGCGTTAATGGACAGGGGGTCTTGTGGACCCAGTACTTC
TRBD2 TRBJ2-1 TRBV27 NA CASSSGLAGEHEQFF TGTGCCAGCAGTTCGGGACTAGCGGGAGAGCATGAGCAGTTCTTC
NA TRBJ2-2 TRBV7-9 many CASQTASGPNTGELFF TGTGCCAGCCAAACGGCATCGGGGCCGAACACCGGGGAGCTGTTTTTT
NA TRBJ2-6 TRBV4-3 NA CASSQDLLSGANVLTF TGCGCCAGCAGCCAAGATTTGCTCTCTGGGGCCAACGTCCTGACTTTC
NA TRBJ2-5 TRBV6-5 NA CASTPGEETQYF TGTGCCAGCACGCCAGGGGAAGAGACCCAGTACTTC
NA TRBJ2-7 TRBV5-1 NA CASSLIDSYEQYF TGCGCCAGCAGCTTGATAGACTCCTACGAGCAGTACTTC